A selection of T cell receptor beta chains follows, all from one sample in a study of patients and donors after allogeneic stem cell transplantation. TCRdb reanalysed the RT-PCR reads using MiXCR and keeps one entry per CDR3 protein. The sample comprises about 960,000 distinct CDR3 sequences, about 20% of which are singletons, and around 6% rests with the top ten. Sequenced sample: blood, either unsorted or a sorted T cell fraction (not recorded which). Receptor source: a human donor who was either an allogeneic HSCT recipient or a stem cell or donor lymphocyte infusion donor (not recorded which). It is not recorded whose cells these are; they may come from a transplant donor. CDR3s include the opening cysteine and the closing phenylalanine or tryptophan. The D gene is left open where the match is weak. Rows give clone size only sometimes, using once, few, many, or a class for an expanded clone.

CDR3nt: TGTGCCAGCAGCCCACGAACAGGGGAGAGCACTGAAGCTTTCTTT
CDR3aa: CASSPRTGESTEAFF
j_gene: TRBJ1-1
d_gene: TRBD1
abundance: NA
v_gene: TRBV13

CDR3nt: TGTGCCAGCAGTTTCGCTGGACTAGCGGGAATTGAGCAGTTCTTC
CDR3aa: CASSFAGLAGIEQFF
j_gene: TRBJ2-1
d_gene: TRBD2
abundance: many
v_gene: TRBV12-3/TRBV12-4

CDR3nt: TGTGCCAGCAGTCCCTTTGCGAGCTCTGGAAACACCATATATTTT
CDR3aa: CASSPFASSGNTIYF
j_gene: TRBJ1-3
d_gene: NA
abundance: few
v_gene: TRBV12-3/TRBV12-4

CDR3nt: TGTGCCAGCAGCTCGAAGGGACAGGGGCCCTATGGCTACACCTTC
CDR3aa: CASSSKGQGPYGYTF
j_gene: TRBJ1-2
d_gene: TRBD1
abundance: few
v_gene: TRBV12-3/TRBV12-4

CDR3nt: TGTGCCAGCAGCTTAGCTGTGAAGGGGTTGGAGACCCAGTACTTC
CDR3aa: CASSLAVKGLETQYF
j_gene: TRBJ2-5
d_gene: NA
abundance: NA
v_gene: TRBV7-2

CDR3nt: TGCAGCGTGGAACCGGGACAGAGCTATGGCTACACCTTC
CDR3aa: CSVEPGQSYGYTF
j_gene: TRBJ1-2
d_gene: TRBD1
abundance: NA
v_gene: TRBV29-1

CDR3nt: TGTGCCAGCAGTTTATCGCCAGGGGTAGCCGAGACCCAGTACTTC
CDR3aa: CASSLSPGVAETQYF
j_gene: TRBJ2-5
d_gene: NA
abundance: few
v_gene: TRBV27

CDR3nt: TGCAGCGTTGGGGACATCTCACCCCTCCACTTT
CDR3aa: CSVGDISPLHF
j_gene: TRBJ1-6
d_gene: NA
abundance: few
v_gene: TRBV29-1

CDR3nt: TGTGCCAGCAGCCCCGAGGGGGGCCTTACGCAGTATTTT
CDR3aa: CASSPEGGLTQYF
j_gene: TRBJ2-3
d_gene: NA
abundance: NA
v_gene: TRBV7-2

CDR3nt: TGCGCCAGCAGCCAAGGGGGAGGTTGGGAACGGGCCTTTGGATATGAGCAGTTCTTC
CDR3aa: CASSQGGGWERAFGYEQFF
j_gene: TRBJ2-1
d_gene: NA
abundance: once
v_gene: TRBV4-1

CDR3nt: TGTGCCAGCAGTATCCGGGACGGGTACACAGATACGCAGTATTTT
CDR3aa: CASSIRDGYTDTQYF
j_gene: TRBJ2-3
d_gene: NA
abundance: many
v_gene: TRBV28

CDR3nt: TGTGCCTGGAGCGCGAGAGCTAATGAAAAACTGTTTTTT
CDR3aa: CAWSARANEKLFF
j_gene: TRBJ1-4
d_gene: NA
abundance: NA
v_gene: TRBV30

CDR3nt: TGCAGTGCTAGAGATCAAGTGGGGATACTCAATGAGCAGTTCTTC
CDR3aa: CSARDQVGILNEQFF
j_gene: TRBJ2-1
d_gene: NA
abundance: few
v_gene: TRBV20-1

CDR3nt: TGCAGCTCCCATGACAGGGCAAACACTGAAGCTTTCTTT
CDR3aa: CSSHDRANTEAFF
j_gene: TRBJ1-1
d_gene: TRBD1
abundance: few
v_gene: TRBV29-1

CDR3nt: TGTGCCAGCAGCTCGAAGCGGGGAAGGGTCTATGGCTACACCTTC
CDR3aa: CASSSKRGRVYGYTF
j_gene: TRBJ1-2
d_gene: NA
abundance: few
v_gene: TRBV5-6

CDR3nt: TGTGCCAGCAGCCCAGGGGGGAGGGAGCGAGCCGGGGAGCTGTTTTTT
CDR3aa: CASSPGGRERAGELFF
j_gene: TRBJ2-2
d_gene: NA
abundance: NA
v_gene: TRBV12-3/TRBV12-4

CDR3nt: TGTGCCAGCAGCCAAGGAGCTCCGCGGACAGGGTTGGCCTACGAGCAGTACTTC
CDR3aa: CASSQGAPRTGLAYEQYF
j_gene: TRBJ2-7
d_gene: TRBD1
abundance: NA
v_gene: TRBV3-1

CDR3nt: TGTGCCATCAGTGCGGCGGGAGGGCAAGATACGCAGTATTTT
CDR3aa: CAISAAGGQDTQYF
j_gene: TRBJ2-3
d_gene: TRBD2
abundance: NA
v_gene: TRBV10-3

CDR3nt: TGTGCCAGCAGCCCGGACACCAACAATCAGCCCCAGCATTTT
CDR3aa: CASSPDTNNQPQHF
j_gene: TRBJ1-5
d_gene: NA
abundance: few
v_gene: TRBV2

CDR3nt: TGTGCCAGCAGCTTAGAGCTAGCGGGGGGTGGATCCTACGAGCAGTACTTC
CDR3aa: CASSLELAGGGSYEQYF
j_gene: TRBJ2-7
d_gene: TRBD2
abundance: NA
v_gene: TRBV7-2

CDR3nt: TGTGCCAGCAGCTCGGACAGGATCTATGGCTACACCTTC
CDR3aa: CASSSDRIYGYTF
j_gene: TRBJ1-2
d_gene: TRBD1
abundance: NA
v_gene: TRBV13

CDR3nt: TGTGCCATCAGACCTGGGACAGGGGGCGCGGAAGAGACCCAGTACTTC
CDR3aa: CAIRPGTGGAEETQYF
j_gene: TRBJ2-5
d_gene: TRBD1
abundance: many
v_gene: TRBV10-3

CDR3nt: TGTGCCAGCAGCGAGGCTAGCCGCAGCTCCTACAATGAGCAGTTCTTC
CDR3aa: CASSEASRSSYNEQFF
j_gene: TRBJ2-1
d_gene: NA
abundance: few
v_gene: TRBV9

CDR3nt: TGCGCCAGCAGCTTCACGCCGCCGCAACAGGGAAGTGAGACCGGGGAGCTGTTTTTT
CDR3aa: CASSFTPPQQGSETGELFF
j_gene: TRBJ2-2
d_gene: NA
abundance: NA
v_gene: TRBV5-1

CDR3nt: TGTGCCAGCAGTGAATACCTCCTTTCGGGGCAGTTCTTC
CDR3aa: CASSEYLLSGQFF
j_gene: TRBJ2-1
d_gene: NA
abundance: NA
v_gene: TRBV25-1

CDR3nt: TGTGCCAGCAGTTCCGGGACCGCCTACTACGAGCAGTACTTC
CDR3aa: CASSSGTAYYEQYF
j_gene: TRBJ2-7
d_gene: NA
abundance: few
v_gene: TRBV12-3/TRBV12-4

CDR3nt: TGTGCCAGCAGACGGGGACAGATAAGCACCGGGGAGCTGTTTTTT
CDR3aa: CASRRGQISTGELFF
j_gene: TRBJ2-2
d_gene: TRBD1
abundance: few
v_gene: TRBV6-2/TRBV6-3

CDR3nt: TGCAGTGCAAAGACAGGGCGCGATCAGCCCCAGCATTTT
CDR3aa: CSAKTGRDQPQHF
j_gene: TRBJ1-5
d_gene: TRBD1
abundance: NA
v_gene: TRBV20-1

CDR3nt: TGTGCCAGCGGGGATGAGCAGTTCTTC
CDR3aa: CASGDEQFF
j_gene: TRBJ2-1
d_gene: NA
abundance: NA
v_gene: TRBV5-5

CDR3nt: TGTGCCAGCAGCCCGGACAAATGGGCCAAAAACATTCAGTACTTC
CDR3aa: CASSPDKWAKNIQYF
j_gene: TRBJ2-4
d_gene: NA
abundance: few
v_gene: TRBV5-6

CDR3nt: TGTGCCAGCAGCTTAGCCACAGGAACATCCTACGAGCAGTACTTC
CDR3aa: CASSLATGTSYEQYF
j_gene: TRBJ2-7
d_gene: NA
abundance: few
v_gene: TRBV7-9

CDR3nt: TGTGCCAGCAGCTTGGCTAAGGGGCCGAGCTCCTACGAGCAGTACTTC
CDR3aa: CASSLAKGPSSYEQYF
j_gene: TRBJ2-7
d_gene: NA
abundance: few
v_gene: TRBV5-6